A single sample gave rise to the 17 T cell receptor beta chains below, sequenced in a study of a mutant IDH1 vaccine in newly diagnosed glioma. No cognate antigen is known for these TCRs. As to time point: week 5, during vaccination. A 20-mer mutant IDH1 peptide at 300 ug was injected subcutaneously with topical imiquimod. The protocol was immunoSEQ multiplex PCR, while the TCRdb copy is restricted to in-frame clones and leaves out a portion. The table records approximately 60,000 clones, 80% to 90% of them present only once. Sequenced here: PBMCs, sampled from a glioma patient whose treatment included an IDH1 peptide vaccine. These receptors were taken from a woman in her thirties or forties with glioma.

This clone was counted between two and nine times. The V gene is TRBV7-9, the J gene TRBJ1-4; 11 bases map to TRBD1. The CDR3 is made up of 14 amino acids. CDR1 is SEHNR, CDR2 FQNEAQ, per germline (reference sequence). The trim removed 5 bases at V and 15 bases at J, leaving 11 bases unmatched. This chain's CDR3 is CASSPGQGEPGMFF. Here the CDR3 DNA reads TGTGCCAGCAGCCCGGGACAGGGGGAACCAGGGATGTTTTTT.

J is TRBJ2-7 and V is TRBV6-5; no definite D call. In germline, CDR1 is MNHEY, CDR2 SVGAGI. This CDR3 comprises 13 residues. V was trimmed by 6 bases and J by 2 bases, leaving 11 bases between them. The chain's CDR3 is CASRSPLPYEQYF. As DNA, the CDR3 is TGTGCCAGCAGATCGCCCCTTCCCTACGAGCAGTACTTC.

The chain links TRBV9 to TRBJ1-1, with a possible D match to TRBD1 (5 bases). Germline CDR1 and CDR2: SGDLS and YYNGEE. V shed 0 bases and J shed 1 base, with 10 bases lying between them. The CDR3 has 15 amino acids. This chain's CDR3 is CASSVDRGGNTEAFF. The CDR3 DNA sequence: TGTGCCAGCAGCGTAGACCGGGGGGGGAACACTGAAGCTTTCTTT.

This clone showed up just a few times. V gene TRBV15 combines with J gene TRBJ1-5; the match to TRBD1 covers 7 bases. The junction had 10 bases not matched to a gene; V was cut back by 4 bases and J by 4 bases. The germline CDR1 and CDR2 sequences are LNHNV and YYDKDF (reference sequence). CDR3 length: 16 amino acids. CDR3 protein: CATSTGQTGWNQPQHF. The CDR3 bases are TGTGCCACCAGCACAGGACAGACAGGGTGGAATCAGCCCCAGCATTTT.

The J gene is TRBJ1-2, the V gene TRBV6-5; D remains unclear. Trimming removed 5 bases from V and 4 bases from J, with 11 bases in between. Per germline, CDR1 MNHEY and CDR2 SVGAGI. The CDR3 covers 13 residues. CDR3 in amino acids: CASSRPLSYGYTF. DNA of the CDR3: TGTGCCAGCAGTCGTCCGTTGAGCTATGGCTACACCTTC.

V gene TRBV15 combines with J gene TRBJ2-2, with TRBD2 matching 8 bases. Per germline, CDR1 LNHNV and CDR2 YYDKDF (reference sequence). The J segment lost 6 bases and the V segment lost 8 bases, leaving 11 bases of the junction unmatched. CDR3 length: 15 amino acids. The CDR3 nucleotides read TGTGCCACCGGGCGCGGGAGGCGTTACGCCGGGGAGCTGTTTTTT. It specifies CATGRGRRYAGELFF.

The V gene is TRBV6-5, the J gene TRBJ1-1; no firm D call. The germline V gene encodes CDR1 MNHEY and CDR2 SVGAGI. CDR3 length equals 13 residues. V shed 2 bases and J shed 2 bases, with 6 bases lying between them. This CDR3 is CASSYNRNTEAFF. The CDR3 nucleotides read TGTGCCAGCAGTTACAACAGAAACACTGAAGCTTTCTTT.

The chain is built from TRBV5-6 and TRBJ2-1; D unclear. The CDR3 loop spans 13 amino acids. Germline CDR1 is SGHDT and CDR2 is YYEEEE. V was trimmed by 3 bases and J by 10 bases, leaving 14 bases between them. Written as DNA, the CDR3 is TGTGCCAGCAGCTCCCTACCCGGTGGCGAGCAGTTCTTC. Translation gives CASSSLPGGEQFF.

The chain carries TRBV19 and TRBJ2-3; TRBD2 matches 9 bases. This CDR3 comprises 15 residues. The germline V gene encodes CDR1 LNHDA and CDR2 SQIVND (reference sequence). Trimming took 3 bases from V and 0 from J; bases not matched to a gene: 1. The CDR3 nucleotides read TGTGCCAGTAGTATGACTAGCGGAAGCACAGATACGCAGTATTTT. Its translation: CASSMTSGSTDTQYF.

The CDR3 DNA follows: TGTGCCAGCAGGGGTGCGGGGCGCACAGATACGCAGTATTTT. This sequence encodes CASRGAGRTDTQYF. The V and J genes are TRBV6-5 and TRBJ2-3; maybe TRBD2 (6 bases). The CDR3 runs to 14 residues. The germline V gene encodes CDR1 MNHEY and CDR2 SVGAGI. The V end was cut by 6 bases, the J end by 1 base, with 11 bases between.

CDR3: CASSLGGGGNQPQHF. CDR3 sequence (DNA): TGTGCCAGCAGCTTAGGCGGGGGAGGCAATCAGCCCCAGCATTTT. This sequence joins TRBV11-2 and TRBJ1-5; possible D gene TRBD1, 5 bases. The CDR3 loop spans 15 amino acids. Germline-derived CDR1 and CDR2 are SGHAT and FQNNGV. Between the trimmed V and J ends, which lost 1 base and 2 bases, there was a span of 9 bases.

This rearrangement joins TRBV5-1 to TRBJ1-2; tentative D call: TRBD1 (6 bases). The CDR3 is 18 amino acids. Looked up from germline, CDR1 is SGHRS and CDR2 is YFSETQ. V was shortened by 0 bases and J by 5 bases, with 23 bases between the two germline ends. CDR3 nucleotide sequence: TGCGCCAGCAGCTTGGACTCCTTAGGGGGAAAATCGGGGTATGGCTACACCTTC. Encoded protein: CASSLDSLGGKSGYGYTF.

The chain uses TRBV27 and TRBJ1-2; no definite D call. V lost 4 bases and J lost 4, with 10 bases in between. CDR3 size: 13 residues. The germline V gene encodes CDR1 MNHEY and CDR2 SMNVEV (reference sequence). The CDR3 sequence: CASSSGFLYGYTF. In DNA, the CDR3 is TGTGCCAGCAGTTCAGGTTTCCTCTATGGCTACACCTTC.

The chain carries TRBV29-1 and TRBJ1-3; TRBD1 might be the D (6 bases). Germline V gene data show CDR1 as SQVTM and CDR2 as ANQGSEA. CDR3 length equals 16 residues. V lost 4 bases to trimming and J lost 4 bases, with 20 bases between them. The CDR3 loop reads CSVVYLSGRGGNTIYF. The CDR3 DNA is TGCAGCGTTGTCTATCTGTCCGGTAGGGGGGGAAACACCATATATTTT.

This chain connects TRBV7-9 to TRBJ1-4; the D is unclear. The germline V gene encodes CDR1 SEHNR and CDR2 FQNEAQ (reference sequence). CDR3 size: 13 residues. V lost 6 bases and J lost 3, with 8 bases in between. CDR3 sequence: CASRGWANEKLFF. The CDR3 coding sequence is TGTGCCAGCAGGGGTTGGGCTAATGAAAAACTGTTTTTT.

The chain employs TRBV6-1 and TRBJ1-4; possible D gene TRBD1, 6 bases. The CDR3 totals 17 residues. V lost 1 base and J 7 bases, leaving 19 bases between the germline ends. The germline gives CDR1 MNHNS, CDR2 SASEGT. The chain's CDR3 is CASSEGLPGAGREKLFF. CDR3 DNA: TGTGCCAGCAGTGAAGGGCTTCCAGGGGCAGGCCGTGAAAAACTGTTTTTT.

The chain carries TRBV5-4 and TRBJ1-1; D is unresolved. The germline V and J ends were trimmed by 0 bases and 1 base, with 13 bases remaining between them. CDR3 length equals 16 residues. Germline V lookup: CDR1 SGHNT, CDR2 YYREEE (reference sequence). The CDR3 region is CASSLAWVSENTEAFF. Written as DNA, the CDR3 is TGTGCCAGCAGCTTGGCATGGGTGTCGGAGAACACTGAAGCTTTCTTT.